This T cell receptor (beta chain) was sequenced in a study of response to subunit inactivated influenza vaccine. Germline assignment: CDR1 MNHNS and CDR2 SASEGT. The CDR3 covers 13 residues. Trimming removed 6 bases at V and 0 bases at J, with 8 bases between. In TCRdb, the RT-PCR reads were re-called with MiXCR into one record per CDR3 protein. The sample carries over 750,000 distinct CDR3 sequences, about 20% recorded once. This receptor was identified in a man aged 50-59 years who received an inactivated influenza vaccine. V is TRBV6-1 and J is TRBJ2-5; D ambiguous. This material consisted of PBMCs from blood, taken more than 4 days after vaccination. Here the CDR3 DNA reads TGTGCCAGCAGCCTCTTGAACCAAGAGACCCAGTACTTC. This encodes CASSLLNQETQYF.